This TCR beta chain comes out of a study of shared clonotypes between healthy human individuals. The donor cohort consisted entirely of Caucasian adults residing in Nashville, Tennessee. The authors combined CD45RO+ cells with CCR7-negative CD45RA+ TemRA cells as CD8 memory. Using immunoSEQ multiplex PCR, the repertoire was profiled, and TCRdb retains in-frame clones only, with some absent. There are hundreds of thousands of clones in the sample; roughly 96% occur only once, and 0.25% to 0.35% lies in the top ten. V lost 1 base to trimming and J lost 6 bases, with 6 bases between them. The CDR3 loop spans 12 amino acids. CDR1 and CDR2 from the germline V gene are SGHKS and YYEKEE (reference sequence). Study findings and constraints: Clonotype sharing levels among donors were expected to vary with sequencing depth.

Details on this clone: Its antigen remains unidentified.

The origin of this receptor is a man younger than 45 in good health. The J gene is TRBJ2-3, the V gene TRBV5-5, with D unclear. The specimen sequenced was memory CD8+ T cells sorted from blood. Subset in this sample: CD45RO+ cells pooled with CCR7-negative TemRA cells. Here the CDR3 reads CASSLSVDTQYF. CDR3 in DNA: TGTGCCAGCAGCTTGAGTGTGGATACGCAGTATTTT.